Listed below are T cell receptor beta chains from one sample, sequenced in a study of regulatory T cells in long-lasting Graves disease. MiXCR was run by TCRdb on the multiplex PCR reads, yielding one entry per CDR3 protein. The table includes some 420,000 distinct CDR3 sequences, 20% to 25% detected once. Here the sequenced sample was peripheral blood mononuclear cells (PBMCs), taken when the disease was refractory, from a patient treated with antithyroid drugs. The receptor source for this set is a female donor with Graves disease. The CDR3 runs from the conserved cysteine through the conserved F or W. The D gene is left open where the match is weak. Expanded clones are given a class, and other clones once, few, many or no size at all.

J,D,V,size,CDR3,DNA
TRBJ2-3,NA,TRBV6-5,NA,CASSFSGVTDTQYF,TGTGCCAGCAGTTTCTCAGGAGTCACAGATACGCAGTATTTT
TRBJ1-1,NA,TRBV6-1,few,CASKGDGVGTEAFF,TGTGCCAGCAAGGGGGACGGAGTGGGGACTGAAGCTTTCTTT
TRBJ1-2,NA,TRBV19,few,CASSIGGNYGYTF,TGTGCCAGTAGTATCGGTGGGAACTATGGCTACACCTTC
TRBJ1-1,NA,TRBV20-1,many,CSARALKGADTEAFF,TGCAGTGCTAGAGCTCTGAAAGGCGCGGACACTGAAGCTTTCTTT
TRBJ2-7,TRBD1,TRBV7-2,NA,CASSEGQGAKGEQYF,TGTGCCAGCAGCGAGGGACAGGGGGCGAAGGGCGAGCAGTACTTC
TRBJ2-7,NA,TRBV10-3,few,CAISEGSYEQYF,TGTGCCATCAGTGAAGGGTCCTACGAGCAGTACTTC
TRBJ1-5,TRBD1,TRBV7-2,few,CASSPGTESQPQHF,TGTGCCAGCAGCCCCGGGACAGAAAGCCAGCCCCAGCATTTT
TRBJ2-5,TRBD2,TRBV27,NA,CATQTVSGRPPGAQETQYF,TGTGCCACGCAGACGGTCAGCGGGAGGCCCCCCGGGGCCCAAGAGACCCAGTACTTC
TRBJ2-4,TRBD2,TRBV28,many,CASSFVLAGGEKLAKNIQYF,TGTGCCAGCAGTTTCGTACTAGCGGGGGGGGAAAAGCTTGCCAAAAACATTCAGTACTTC
TRBJ2-7,TRBD1,TRBV6-1,NA,CASTQGQGVYEQYF,TGTGCCAGCACCCAGGGACAGGGAGTATACGAGCAGTACTTC
TRBJ2-5,NA,TRBV15,many,CATSRDRTNQETQYF,TGTGCCACCAGCAGAGATAGGACAAACCAAGAGACCCAGTACTTC
TRBJ1-1,NA,TRBV5-4,NA,CASSFREGREAFF,TGTGCCAGCAGCTTTCGGGAGGGAAGGGAAGCTTTCTTT
TRBJ2-2,NA,TRBV5-1,few,CASSLETAQSTGELFF,TGCGCCAGCAGCTTGGAGACAGCCCAGAGCACCGGGGAGCTGTTTTTT
TRBJ1-5,NA,TRBV2,many,CASNLWGGEQPQHF,TGTGCCAGCAATCTCTGGGGGGGTGAGCAGCCCCAGCATTTT
TRBJ2-1,TRBD2,TRBV7-3,NA,CASSPRGPSGNNEQFF,TGTGCCAGCAGCCCTCGCGGCCCTAGCGGTAACAATGAGCAGTTCTTC
TRBJ2-7,TRBD1,TRBV30,NA,CAWSGTGAYEQYF,TGTGCCTGGAGTGGGACAGGGGCCTACGAGCAGTACTTC
TRBJ1-2,NA,TRBV30,few,CAWAPGPNLYGYTF,TGTGCCTGGGCTCCGGGTCCTAACCTCTATGGCTACACCTTC
TRBJ1-1,TRBD1,TRBV30,few,CAWSTRTGRDTEAFF,TGTGCCTGGAGCACCCGGACAGGGCGGGACACTGAAGCTTTCTTT
TRBJ1-4,TRBD1,TRBV12-3/TRBV12-4,many,CASSRQGMGEKLFF,TGTGCCAGCAGCCGACAGGGTATGGGTGAAAAACTGTTTTTT
TRBJ1-4,NA,TRBV5-1,many,CASSTSPQGSGEKLFF,TGCGCCAGCAGCACCTCACCACAGGGTTCCGGTGAAAAACTGTTTTTT
TRBJ1-5,NA,TRBV5-1,NA,CASSLRPQGQPQHF,TGCGCCAGCAGCCTTAGGCCTCAGGGTCAGCCCCAGCATTTT
TRBJ2-4,NA,TRBV12-3/TRBV12-4,NA,CASSYSKYEQNSALAKNIQYF,TGTGCCAGCAGTTACTCGAAGTATGAGCAGAACTCAGCCCTAGCCAAAAACATTCAGTACTTC
TRBJ2-7,NA,TRBV14,NA,CASSRWEDYEQYF,TGTGCCAGCAGCCGGTGGGAGGACTACGAGCAGTACTTC
TRBJ2-7,TRBD1,TRBV6-2/TRBV6-3,few,CASSKRTGSYEQYF,TGTGCCAGCAGTAAACGGACAGGCTCCTACGAGCAGTACTTC
TRBJ2-3,TRBD2,TRBV20-1,NA,CSAGRTSGPDTQYF,TGCAGTGCTGGCAGGACTAGCGGACCAGATACGCAGTATTTT
TRBJ2-5,TRBD1,TRBV3-1,NA,CASSQSWTGQETQYF,TGTGCCAGCAGCCAATCCTGGACAGGGCAAGAGACCCAGTACTTC
TRBJ1-2,NA,TRBV6-1,few,CASSNTQGTYGYTF,TGTGCCAGCAGTAATACCCAGGGGACCTATGGCTACACCTTC
TRBJ1-6,NA,TRBV2,many,CASSEGGRSNSPLHF,TGTGCCAGCAGTGAAGGGGGACGGAGCAATTCACCCCTCCACTTT
TRBJ1-2,NA,TRBV7-8,NA,CASSLGRGPDYGYTF,TGTGCCAGCAGCTTAGGACGAGGGCCGGATTACGGCTACACCTTC
TRBJ1-5,NA,TRBV24-1,many,CATSDPTGHQPQHF,TGTGCCACCAGTGACCCAACAGGGCATCAGCCCCAGCATTTT
TRBJ1-5,NA,TRBV7-2,many,CASSRDGGNQPQHF,TGTGCCAGCAGCCGCGACGGAGGCAATCAGCCCCAGCATTTT
TRBJ1-1,TRBD1,TRBV30,NA,CAWSVQGGTVKAFF,TGTGCCTGGAGTGTACAGGGTGGGACAGTTAAAGCTTTCTTT
TRBJ1-6,NA,TRBV20-1,NA,CSARRAGGGVNGSPLHF,TGCAGTGCTAGGCGGGCGGGTGGAGGGGTGAATGGATCACCCCTCCACTTT
TRBJ1-2,NA,TRBV6-1,many,CASSAHPRGWNYGYTF,TGTGCCAGCAGTGCTCACCCGCGGGGATGGAACTATGGCTACACCTTC
TRBJ1-2,TRBD1,TRBV9,NA,CASSQGDRGPNYGYTF,TGTGCCAGCAGCCAAGGGGACAGGGGACCTAACTATGGCTACACCTTC
TRBJ2-5,NA,TRBV6-1,many,CASTYGETQYF,TGTGCCAGCACCTATGGGGAGACCCAGTACTTC
TRBJ1-2,TRBD1,TRBV19,NA,CASSLRDRGSGYTF,TGTGCCAGTAGTCTTCGGGACAGGGGATCTGGCTACACCTTC
TRBJ2-1,TRBD2,TRBV19,NA,CASSITSEGIHEQFF,TGTGCCAGTAGTATCACTAGCGAGGGAATCCATGAGCAGTTCTTC
TRBJ1-2,TRBD1,TRBV29-1,NA,CSLSQGADYGYTF,TGCAGTCTTTCTCAGGGGGCCGACTATGGCTACACCTTC
TRBJ2-2,NA,TRBV2,few,CASSVLQGGTGELFF,TGTGCCAGCAGTGTTTTGCAGGGAGGCACCGGGGAGCTGTTTTTT
TRBJ1-2,NA,TRBV6-1,many,CASSPRVGGYTF,TGTGCCAGCAGCCCTAGGGTAGGGGGCTACACCTTC
TRBJ2-7,TRBD1,TRBV29-1,many,CSATGGSDGEQYF,TGCAGCGCTACAGGGGGCTCGGATGGAGAGCAGTACTTC
TRBJ2-4,TRBD1,TRBV4-1,NA,CASSRNGQANIQYF,TGCGCCAGCAGCCGAAACGGACAGGCGAACATTCAGTACTTC
TRBJ1-1,NA,TRBV10-3,NA,CAISDAGNTEAFF,TGTGCCATCAGTGATGCAGGGAACACTGAAGCTTTCTTT
TRBJ2-7,TRBD2,TRBV11-2,many,CASSSRRTSYYEQYF,TGTGCCAGCAGTTCGCGTCGGACTAGCTACTACGAGCAGTACTTC
TRBJ1-2,TRBD1,TRBV30,NA,CAWSVPDRAGGTF,TGTGCCTGGAGTGTACCGGACAGGGCGGGTGGAACCTTC
TRBJ2-3,NA,TRBV2,NA,CASRFTSLYGGNTTDTQYF,TGTGCCAGCAGGTTCACCTCTCTCTATGGGGGGAATACAACAGATACGCAGTATTTT